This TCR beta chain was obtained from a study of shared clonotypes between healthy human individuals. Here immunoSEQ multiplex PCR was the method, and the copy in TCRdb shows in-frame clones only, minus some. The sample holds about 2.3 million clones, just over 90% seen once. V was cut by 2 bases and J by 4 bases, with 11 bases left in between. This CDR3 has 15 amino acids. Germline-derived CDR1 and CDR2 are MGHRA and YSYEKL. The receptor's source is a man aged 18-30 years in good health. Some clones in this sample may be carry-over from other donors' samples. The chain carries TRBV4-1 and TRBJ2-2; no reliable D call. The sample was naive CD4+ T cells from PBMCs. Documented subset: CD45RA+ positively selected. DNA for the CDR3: TGCGCCAGCAGCCAATGGGAAAAGGTCACCGGGGAGCTGTTTTTT. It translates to CASSQWEKVTGELFF.